What follows are 27 T cell receptor beta chains derived from one specimen sequenced in a study of blood T cell repertoires in COVID-19. TCRdb's table, derived via immunoSEQ multiplex PCR, lists solely in-frame clones and lacks some. The sample carries tens of thousands of clones, around 79% recorded once. Sequenced: peripheral blood. Every receptor here comes from a man aged 45-65 years with active or convalescent COVID-19.

This chain connects TRBV6-6 to TRBJ2-2, with no clear D. V was trimmed by 5 bases and J by 6 bases, leaving 10 bases between them. The CDR3 extends over 13 amino acids. CDR1 is MNHNY, CDR2 SVGAGI, per germline (reference sequence). The DNA for the CDR3 is TGTGCCAGCAGTACTCGGGTTCCCGGGGAGCTGTTTTTT. This encodes CASSTRVPGELFF.

This chain joins TRBV2 and TRBJ2-2; TRBD2 matches at 7 bases. The germline V gene encodes CDR1 SNHLY and CDR2 FYNNEI. The J segment lost 4 bases and the V segment lost 4 bases, leaving 6 bases of the junction unmatched. This CDR3 contains 15 residues. DNA for the CDR3: TGTGCCAGCAGTGGTGGTAGCGGGTTCACCGGGGAGCTGTTTTTT. This gives the protein CASSGGSGFTGELFF.

Only a few counts were recorded for this clone. The V gene is TRBV19, the J gene TRBJ1-1; 8 bases are shared with TRBD1. J gave up 3 bases and V 4 bases, and 7 bases lay outside the gene matches. Germline lookup yields CDR1 LNHDA and CDR2 SQIVND (reference sequence). CDR3 length: 15 residues. The CDR3 DNA is TGTGCCAGTAGTAGGACAGGGCGGGCGGACACTGAAGCTTTCTTT. The encoded protein is CASSRTGRADTEAFF.

Concerning this clone itself: Other DNA sequences in the sample encode the same CDR3. V is TRBV5-1 and J is TRBJ1-1; TRBD1 aligns across 7 bases. Germline CDR1 is SGHRS and CDR2 is YFSETQ. Trimming at V came to 2 bases and at J to 5 bases, leaving 3 bases not matched to a gene. The CDR3 runs to 13 residues. CDR3 DNA sequence: TGCGCCAGCAGCTTACCAGGGGGGACTGAAGCTTTCTTT. It encodes CASSLPGGTEAFF.

The count of this clone is one. The chain links TRBV5-4 to TRBJ2-5; D perhaps matches TRBD1 (5 bases). The V gene's germline CDR1 is SGHNT and CDR2 YYREEE (reference sequence). The CDR3 spans 15 residues. The V end was cut by 4 bases, the J end by 1 base, with 14 bases between. CDR3 sequence reads: CASSATRELQETQYF. The CDR3 DNA follows: TGTGCCAGCAGCGCGACCAGGGAACTCCAAGAGACCCAGTACTTC.

This clone came up a few times. The CDR3 DNA follows: TGTGCCAGCAGCCAAGATAAGCCCACCATATATTTT. It translates to CASSQDKPTIYF. V is TRBV3-1 (or the pseudogene TRBV3-2) and J is TRBJ1-3, with D uncertain. The germline gives CDR1 LGHDT, CDR2 YNNKEL (reference sequence). This CDR3 comprises 12 residues. V dropped 0 bases and J dropped 9 bases, with 6 bases sitting between them.

J is TRBJ1-2 and V is TRBV5-8; TRBD1 might be the D (6 bases). V was clipped by 4 bases and J by 8 bases, with 21 bases between them. The CDR3 totals 15 residues. Germline V gives CDR1 SGHTS, CDR2 YDEGEE. DNA for the CDR3: TGTGCCAGCAGCCCCGGACAGTTACCGTCTAGGGGCTACACCTTC. Translated, it gives CASSPGQLPSRGYTF.

This chain connects TRBV3-1 (or the pseudogene TRBV3-2) to TRBJ2-3, with TRBD2 as a possible D gene (6 bases). The CDR3 runs to 17 residues. Germline CDR1 LGHDT, CDR2 YNNKEL (reference sequence). Trimming left V 1 base short and J 6 bases short, with 20 bases between. For the CDR3, the DNA is TGTGCCAGCAGCCAAGTGGGGCGGGGTAGAACGGTGGATACGCAGTATTTT. Translating it yields CASSQVGRGRTVDTQYF.

This clone was detected a few times. The rearrangement links TRBV7-9 to TRBJ1-1, with D hard to call. With 4 bases removed from V and 3 bases from J, the gap between germline ends came to 12 bases. CDR1 and CDR2 from the germline V gene are SEHNR and FQNEAQ (reference sequence). This CDR3 has 14 residues. The chain's CDR3 is CASSSMASDTEAFF. The CDR3 region has the DNA TGTGCCAGCAGCTCGATGGCTTCCGACACTGAAGCTTTCTTT.

This chain joins TRBV6-8 and TRBJ2-3, with D perhaps TRBD1 (6 bases). Trimming cost V 4 bases and J 2 bases, with 13 bases left between them. Germline V lookup: CDR1 MNHGY, CDR2 SAAAGT. There are 15 residues in the CDR3. This chain's CDR3 is CASSWGRRTTDTQYF. CDR3 nucleotide sequence: TGTGCCAGCAGTTGGGGGCGGAGGACCACAGATACGCAGTATTTT.

This chain links TRBV28 with TRBJ1-2, with 9 positions matching TRBD1. In germline, CDR1 is MDHEN, CDR2 SYDVKM. The J segment lost 0 bases and the V segment lost 10 bases, leaving 6 bases of the junction unmatched. This CDR3 has 14 amino acids. The DNA of the CDR3 is TGTGCCACCGGACAGGGGATAGCTAACTATGGCTACACCTTC. Residues: CATGQGIANYGYTF.

This clone was seen once. The chain has TRBV5-6 and TRBJ1-2, with D possibly being TRBD1 (6 bases). V was cut by 2 bases and J by 6 bases, with 14 bases left in between. In germline, CDR1 is SGHDT, CDR2 YYEEEE. The CDR3 loop spans 14 amino acids. CDR3 in amino acids: CASSLRGFSDGYTF. The DNA for the CDR3 is TGTGCCAGCAGCTTAAGGGGGTTCAGCGATGGCTACACCTTC. Filled out from reference TRBV5-6 and TRBJ1-2, the complete variable domain reads DAGVTQSPTHLIKTRGQQVTLRCSPKSGHDTVSWYQQALGQGPQFIFQYYEEEERQRGNFPDRFSGHQFPNYSSELNVNALLLGDSALYLCASSLRGFSDGYTFGSGTRLTVV.

This clone has just one count. The chain couples TRBV19 to TRBJ1-5; D call uncertain. The CDR3 is 13 amino acids. Trimming cost V 3 bases and J 4 bases, with 7 bases left between them. Looked up from germline, CDR1 is LNHDA and CDR2 is SQIVND (reference sequence). The CDR3 DNA reads TGTGCCAGTAGTATCTCCCTTAATCAGCCCCAGCATTTT. Translated: CASSISLNQPQHF.

This clone was seen ten or more times. CDR3 in amino acids: CASVDRVYQETQYF. DNA for the CDR3: TGTGCCAGCGTGGACAGGGTCTATCAAGAGACCCAGTACTTC. The V gene is TRBV6-5, the J gene TRBJ2-5; 8 bases align to TRBD1. The CDR3 contains 14 residues. V lost 8 bases to trimming and J lost 2 bases; unmatched junction nucleotides: 7. Germline CDR1 and CDR2: MNHEY and SVGAGI.

This clone was detected a few times. This chain connects TRBV11-3 to TRBJ2-1; TRBD2 matches at 9 bases. This CDR3 spans 15 amino acids. Germline CDR1 reads SGHNT; CDR2 reads YENEEA. V shed 5 bases, J shed 9 bases, and the junction held 11 bases outside the gene matches. The chain's CDR3 is CASSLLAGGPAEQFF. CDR3 coding DNA: TGTGCCAGCAGCCTCCTGGCGGGGGGGCCAGCTGAGCAGTTCTTC.

This rearrangement joins TRBV18 to TRBJ1-2; tentatively, D is TRBD1 (5 bases). V was shortened by 3 bases and J by 3 bases, with 14 bases between the two germline ends. This CDR3 has 15 amino acids. Germline lookup yields CDR1 KGHSH and CDR2 LQKENI. The CDR3 protein is CASSPMDGADYGYTF. CDR3 in DNA: TGTGCCAGCTCACCGATGGATGGGGCCGACTATGGCTACACCTTC.

V gene TRBV7-9 combines with J gene TRBJ2-3; the D is unclear. Trimming left V 1 base short and J 5 bases short, with 13 bases between. This CDR3 contains 15 residues. Per germline, CDR1 SEHNR and CDR2 FQNEAQ (reference sequence). CDR3 DNA sequence: TGTGCCAGCAGCTTAGGTGTGGCCAGAGGAGATACGCAGTATTTT. As protein: CASSLGVARGDTQYF. The variable domain in full, with the rest retrieved from reference TRBV7-9 and TRBJ2-3, is DTGVSQNPRHKITKRGQNVTFRCDPISEHNRLYWYRQTLGQGPEFLTYFQNEAQLEKSRLLSDRFSAERPKGSFSTLEIQRTEQGDSAMYLCASSLGVARGDTQYFGPGTRLTVL.

This rearrangement joins TRBV11-2 to TRBJ1-3, with D uncertain. From germline, CDR1 is SGHAT and CDR2 FQNNGV. The V end was cut by 5 bases, the J end by 0 bases, with 5 bases between. CDR3 length: 13 residues. The CDR3 reads CASSRDSGNTIYF. Written as DNA, the CDR3 is TGTGCCAGCAGCCGGGACTCTGGAAACACCATATATTTT.

The chain uses TRBV18 and TRBJ1-5; D is unresolved. Trimming stripped 0 bases from V and 5 bases from J, with 11 bases between. CDR1 and CDR2 (germline): KGHSH, LQKENI. This CDR3 has 15 amino acids. This CDR3 is CASSPPGGSHQPQHF. CDR3 coding DNA: TGTGCCAGCTCACCACCGGGAGGGTCCCATCAGCCCCAGCATTTT.

The gene calls are TRBV2 and TRBJ1-3; D unresolved. V was pared by 10 bases and J by 0 bases, with 10 bases between. CDR1 and CDR2 (germline): SNHLY, FYNNEI. CDR3 length equals 13 residues. CDR3 protein: CATRRSSGNTIYF. The CDR3 DNA follows: TGTGCCACCCGGCGGAGCTCTGGAAACACCATATATTTT.

This chain joins TRBV6-2 or TRBV6-3 and TRBJ1-2; D gene unclear. The V gene lost 3 bases and the J gene lost 4 bases, with 12 bases spanning the gap. The CDR3 is made up of 14 amino acids. CDR1 MNHEY and CDR2 SVGEGT come from the germline V gene. The CDR3 loop reads CASSYEGDGYGYTF. Written as DNA, the CDR3 is TGTGCCAGCAGTTATGAGGGTGATGGCTATGGCTACACCTTC.

This chain uses TRBV6-4 with TRBJ2-3; 11 bases map to TRBD2. This CDR3 is built from 16 residues. Trimming took 3 bases from V and 2 from J; bases not matched to a gene: 4. CDR1 and CDR2 from the germline V gene are MRHNA and SNTAGT. CDR3 residues: CASSETSGESTDTQYF. Written as DNA, the CDR3 is TGTGCCAGCAGTGAGACTAGCGGGGAGTCCACAGATACGCAGTATTTT.

The V and J genes are TRBV3-1 (or the pseudogene TRBV3-2) and TRBJ1-1; 7 nucleotides match TRBD1. Germline CDR1 is LGHDT and CDR2 is YNNKEL (reference sequence). Losses at the gene ends were 5 bases for V and 5 bases for J; bases not matched to a gene: 8. This CDR3 is built from 14 residues. This CDR3 reads CASSTQGVRTEAFF. The CDR3, as DNA: TGTGCCAGCAGCACTCAGGGGGTGAGGACTGAAGCTTTCTTT.

Only one count was recorded for this clone. This chain joins TRBV7-9 and TRBJ1-2; D possibly corresponds to TRBD1 (6 bases). The CDR3 covers 12 residues. Trimming took 5 bases from V and 3 from J, leaving 7 bases between them. Germline CDR1 and CDR2: SEHNR and FQNEAQ (reference sequence). This CDR3 is CASSEGDYGYTF. CDR3 coding DNA: TGTGCCAGCAGCGAGGGGGACTATGGCTACACCTTC. Looking up the rest from reference TRBV7-9 and TRBJ1-2 gives the full variable domain: DTGVSQNPRHKITKRGQNVTFRCDPISEHNRLYWYRQTLGQGPEFLTYFQNEAQLEKSRLLSDRFSAERPKGSFSTLEIQRTEQGDSAMYLCASSEGDYGYTFGSGTRLTVV.

The chain carries TRBV11-3 and TRBJ2-7, with 11 bases aligning to TRBD2. CDR3 length: 15 residues. The germline V gene encodes CDR1 SGHNT and CDR2 YENEEA. V lost 5 bases and J lost 3; bases outside the gene matches: 6. CDR3 amino acids: CASSISGGAFYEQYF. The DNA of the CDR3 is TGTGCCAGCAGCATTAGCGGGGGGGCTTTCTACGAGCAGTACTTC. The complete variable domain, with remaining parts taken from reference TRBV11-3 and TRBJ2-7, reads EAGVVQSPRYKIIEKKQPVAFWCNPISGHNTLYWYLQNLGQGPELLIRYENEEAVDDSQLPKDRFSAERLKGVDSTLKIQPAELGDSAVYLCASSISGGAFYEQYFGPGTRLTVT.

The gene calls are TRBV3-1 (or the pseudogene TRBV3-2) and TRBJ2-1, with 12 positions matching TRBD2. The CDR3 has 15 residues. V trimming: 4 bases; J trimming: 5 bases; junction bases outside the gene matches: 3. Germline V lookup: CDR1 LGHDT, CDR2 YNNKEL (reference sequence). The CDR3 nucleotides are TGTGCCAGCAGCCCCCTAGCGGGGGGGAACAATGAGCAGTTCTTC. Its translation: CASSPLAGGNNEQFF.

CDR3 residues: CASGHRGIGTEAFF. The CDR3 DNA follows: TGTGCCAGCGGTCACAGGGGTATAGGGACTGAAGCTTTCTTT. V is TRBV27 and J is TRBJ1-1; 7 bases line up with TRBD1. The CDR3 has 14 residues. Trimming took 8 bases from V and 5 from J; bases not matched to a gene: 11. Germline CDR1 and CDR2: MNHEY and SMNVEV (reference sequence).